The T cell receptor beta chain under discussion was sequenced for a study of beta chain features in type 1 diabetes. Study-wide results and caveats: In every one of the four CD4+ subsets, TCRB CDR3s were moderately but significantly shorter in Type 1 diabetes patients.

One heparinised draw, averaging about 0.11 L, was taken per donor. Researchers reported sorting CD4+ naive, central memory, regulatory and stem cell-like memory cells via CD45RO/CCR7/CD25/CD127/CD95/CD27. Expressed TCRB transcripts got sequenced, as all isolated RNA was reverse transcribed. The method was immunoSEQ multiplex PCR; TCRdb's version includes in-frame clones alone and lacks a portion of them. This sample yields roughly 240,000 clones, of which around 14% are seen a single time; about 0.026% belongs to the top ten. Comments on this clone: Its antigen is as yet unknown.

CDR1 SGHTA and CDR2 FQGNSA come from the germline V gene. The V end was cut by 5 bases, the J end by 5 bases, with 15 bases between. This CDR3 has 14 residues. The chain is built from TRBV7-2 and TRBJ1-2, with a weak D call TRBD1 (6 bases). The receptor was derived from a woman in her 40s in good health. The material sequenced was naive CD4+ T cells from blood. CDR3 sequence (DNA): TGTGCCAGCAGCCCCCAAGGGGGGGATTATGGCTACACCTTC. As protein: CASSPQGGDYGYTF.